Included here is one TCR beta chain sequence, with context. Its antigen is not identified. Germline V gives CDR1 MRHNA, CDR2 SNTAGT. Deletions cut 6 bases from V and 5 bases from J, with 19 bases between. There are 15 residues in the CDR3. This sample is drawn from a study of vaccination and CD4 T cells after COVID-19. The sample's treatment: roughly ten-day PBMC culture with coronavirus spike peptide pools or control peptides (ViraFEST assay). Sequence data for DNA of cultured CD4+ T cells were generated by the Oncomine TCR Beta short-read assay. TCRdb ran MiXCR on the PCR reads and lists one entry per CDR3 protein. The table lists 13,000 or so distinct CDR3 sequences, approximately 50% of them singletons.

This TCR derives from a human donor who had recovered from COVID-19. The chain uses TRBV6-4 and TRBJ1-1; tentatively, D is TRBD1 (6 bases). Input material: CD4+ T cells from blood, cultured in vitro. The CDR3 is CASRMTGRVGTEAFF. As DNA, the CDR3 is TGTGCCAGCAGGATGACAGGCCGAGTGGGGACTGAAGCTTTCTTT.